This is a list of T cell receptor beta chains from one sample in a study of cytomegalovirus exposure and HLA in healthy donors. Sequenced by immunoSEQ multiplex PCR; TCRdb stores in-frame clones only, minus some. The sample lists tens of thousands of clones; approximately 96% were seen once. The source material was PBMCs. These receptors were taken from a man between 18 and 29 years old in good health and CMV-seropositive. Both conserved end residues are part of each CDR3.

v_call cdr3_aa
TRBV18 CASSPGPTNTGELFF
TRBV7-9 CASSLLRTASTDTQYF
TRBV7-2 CASSLGGQEHYEQYF
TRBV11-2 CASSAQFPGLARQETQYF
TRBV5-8 CASSPFLGGYEQYF
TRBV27 CASSLSGTAHEQYF
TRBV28 CASRVDREASYEQYF
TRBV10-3 CAHRASGTSTDTQYF
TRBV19 CASRKGHPNTGELFF
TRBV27 CASSLATQETQYF
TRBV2 CASSQGQHHNPYSNQPQHF
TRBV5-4 CASSFRAGNSYEQYF